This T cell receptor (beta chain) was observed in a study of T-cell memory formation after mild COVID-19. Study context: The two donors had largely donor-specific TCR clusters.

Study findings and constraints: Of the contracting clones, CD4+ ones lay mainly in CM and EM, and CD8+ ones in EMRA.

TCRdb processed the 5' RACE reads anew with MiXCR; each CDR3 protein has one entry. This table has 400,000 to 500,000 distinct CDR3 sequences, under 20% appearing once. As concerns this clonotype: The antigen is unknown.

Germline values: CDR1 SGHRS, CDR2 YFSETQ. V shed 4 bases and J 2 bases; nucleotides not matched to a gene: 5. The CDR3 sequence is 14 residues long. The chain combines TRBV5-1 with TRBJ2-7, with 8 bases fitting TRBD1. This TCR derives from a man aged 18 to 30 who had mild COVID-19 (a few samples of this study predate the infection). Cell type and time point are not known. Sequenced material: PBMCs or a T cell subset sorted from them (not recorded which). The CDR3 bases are TGCGCCAGCAGCGGGGGACAGGCCCCCTACGAGCAGTACTTC. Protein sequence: CASSGGQAPYEQYF.